The next 25 T cell receptor beta chains were all read from a single sample in a study of regulatory T cells in long-lasting Graves disease. Arm-PCR of CDR3 regions and iRepertoire HTBI primers were used to build TCR beta libraries. TCRdb reprocessed the multiplex PCR reads via MiXCR and lists one record per CDR3 protein. The table has roughly 490,000 distinct CDR3 sequences, about 20% seen once. The time point was: persistent/refractory GD, antithyroid drugs over 5 years with positive TRAb. PBMC-extracted RNA yielded the TCR library. The sequencing used peripheral blood mononuclear cells (PBMCs), collected when the disease was refractory, from a patient treated with antithyroid drugs. The receptors derive from a female donor with Graves disease.

This clonotype was observed many times. The chain combines TRBV7-2 with TRBJ2-7, with TRBD1 matching 9 bases. The J segment lost 5 bases and the V segment lost 0 bases, leaving 11 bases of the junction unmatched. Germline V gives CDR1 SGHTA, CDR2 FQGNSA. This CDR3 spans 17 amino acids. Written as DNA, the CDR3 is TGTGCCAGCAGCTTAGCGAGGGGAGGGACAGGGTCCAACGAGCAGTACTTC. It specifies CASSLARGGTGSNEQYF.

This sequence joins TRBV19 and TRBJ2-1; the D gene is possibly TRBD1 (6 bases). V gave up 7 bases and J gave up 4 bases, with 17 bases separating them. The CDR3 runs 15 residues. Per germline, CDR1 LNHDA and CDR2 SQIVND (reference sequence). CDR3: CASTQEAGEYNEQFF. CDR3 nucleotides: TGTGCCAGTACTCAAGAGGCAGGGGAATACAATGAGCAGTTCTTC.

This chain uses TRBV20-1 with TRBJ1-4; D perhaps matches TRBD1 (5 bases). The CDR3 runs 13 residues. Germline V gene lookup returns CDR1 DFQATT and CDR2 SNEGSKA (reference sequence). V was trimmed by 0 bases and J by 10 bases, leaving 12 bases between them. CDR3 in amino acids: CSAREGGVGKLFF. DNA of the CDR3: TGCAGTGCTAGAGAGGGGGGTGTGGGAAAACTGTTTTTT.

The chain couples TRBV12-3 or TRBV12-4 to TRBJ2-3, with 12 nucleotides matching TRBD2. This CDR3 has 17 residues. Losses at the gene ends were 6 bases for V and 7 bases for J; bases not matched to a gene: 14. The CDR3 sequence: CASSQGLAGARGYTQYF. CDR3 coding DNA: TGTGCCAGCAGCCAGGGACTAGCGGGCGCCAGGGGGTATACGCAGTATTTT.

The chain couples TRBV7-3 to TRBJ1-3, with D perhaps TRBD1 (5 bases). V was trimmed by 5 bases and J by 0 bases, leaving 11 bases between them. Germline V gene lookup returns CDR1 SGHTA and CDR2 FQGTGA. This CDR3 is built from 15 residues. The CDR3 loop reads CASSGGRISGNTIYF. The CDR3 nucleotides are TGTGCCAGCAGCGGGGGACGTATCTCTGGAAACACCATATATTTT.

The chain joins TRBV30 to TRBJ1-4; D might be TRBD1 (5 bases). Germline values: CDR1 GTSNPN, CDR2 SVGIG (reference sequence). The CDR3 consists of 12 residues. V lost 3 bases and J 8 bases, leaving 10 bases between the germline ends. The CDR3 DNA follows: TGTGCCTGGAGGAGGAGGGGCGAAAAACTGTTTTTT. Amino acid sequence: CAWRRRGEKLFF.

This chain connects TRBV29-1 to TRBJ2-3, with 10 bases identical to TRBD2. In germline, CDR1 is SQVTM, CDR2 ANQGSEA. V lost 4 bases to trimming and J lost 4 bases; unmatched junction nucleotides: 5. The CDR3 extends over 14 amino acids. Here the CDR3 DNA reads TGCAGCGTTGCCGGGACTAGCGTTTCAGATACGCAGTATTTT. This sequence encodes CSVAGTSVSDTQYF.

This clonotype was seen ten or more times. The CDR3 spells CASSYSGRRNYGYTF. Written as DNA, the CDR3 is TGTGCCAGCAGTTACTCGGGACGGAGGAACTATGGCTACACCTTC. The chain uses TRBV27 and TRBJ1-2; a weak D match, TRBD1 (5 bases). Trimming stripped 4 bases from V and 2 bases from J, with 14 bases between. Germline V CDR1 and CDR2: MNHEY, SMNVEV (reference sequence). The CDR3 has 15 residues.

The gene calls are TRBV7-2 and TRBJ2-1, with TRBD2 matching 9 bases. Germline loops: CDR1 SGHTA, CDR2 FQGNSA. This CDR3 comprises 18 residues. The ends lost 7 bases at V and 2 bases at J; junction bases unmatched: 15. CDR3 DNA sequence: TGTGCCAGCACCATGAGGTGGCGGCGGGAGGGAACCTACAATGAGCAGTTCTTC. Protein sequence: CASTMRWRREGTYNEQFF.

The V gene is TRBV29-1, the J gene TRBJ1-4; D not certain. Trimming stripped 1 base from V and 8 bases from J, with 5 bases between. Germline CDR1 reads SQVTM; CDR2 reads ANQGSEA. CDR3 length: 11 amino acids. The CDR3: CSVEVSEKLFF. The CDR3 DNA reads TGCAGCGTTGAAGTTAGCGAAAAACTGTTTTTT.

The genes are TRBV27 and TRBJ2-7; D gene uncertain. Germline CDR1 is MNHEY and CDR2 is SMNVEV (reference sequence). The CDR3 has 14 amino acids. V lost 4 bases and J lost 6, with 16 bases in between. Here the CDR3 reads CASSSPPLSGEQYF. The CDR3 DNA sequence: TGTGCCAGCAGTTCCCCCCCATTATCAGGCGAGCAGTACTTC.

The chain is built from TRBV19 and TRBJ2-1, with TRBD2 matching 11 bases. This CDR3 spans 15 amino acids. From germline, CDR1 is LNHDA and CDR2 SQIVND (reference sequence). V was clipped by 3 bases and J by 6 bases; unmatched bases: 4. The CDR3 reads CASSIWLAGGNEQFF. The CDR3 DNA sequence: TGTGCCAGTAGTATTTGGCTAGCGGGGGGCAATGAGCAGTTCTTC.

V usage is TRBV6-2 or TRBV6-3 and J usage is TRBJ2-2, with a weak D call TRBD1 (6 bases). The length of the CDR3 is 15 residues. The germline gives CDR1 MNHEY, CDR2 SVGEGT. V was clipped by 3 bases and J by 2 bases, with 10 bases between them. The CDR3 protein is CASSYLGGNTGELFF. The CDR3 DNA sequence: TGTGCCAGCAGTTATCTAGGGGGAAACACCGGGGAGCTGTTTTTT.

This chain connects TRBV7-2 to TRBJ2-3, with TRBD2 matching over 9 bases. The trim removed 3 bases at V and 2 bases at J, leaving 6 bases unmatched. This CDR3 is built from 16 residues. Per the germline V gene, CDR1 is SGHTA and CDR2 is FQGNSA. In nucleotides, the CDR3 is TGTGCCAGCAGCTTTGCTAGCGGGGCCACCACAGATACGCAGTATTTT. Its translation is CASSFASGATTDTQYF.

The chain carries TRBV3-1 and TRBJ2-5; 7 bases match TRBD1. J lost 4 bases, V lost 4 bases, and 12 bases had no gene match. Germline V CDR1 and CDR2: LGHDT, YNNKEL (reference sequence). The CDR3 has 16 residues. CDR3 coding DNA: TGTGCCAGCAGCCCCCGACAGGGTAGAGTCGGAGAGACCCAGTACTTC. Its translation is CASSPRQGRVGETQYF.

This clonotype was seen a few times. The V and J genes are TRBV6-4 and TRBJ1-6; 9 bases agree with TRBD1. The CDR3 covers 16 residues. J lost 10 bases, V lost 3 bases, and 10 bases had no gene match. Germline V gene sequence: CDR1 MRHNA, CDR2 SNTAGT. CDR3 residues: CASSESGTGRGSPLHF. CDR3 coding DNA: TGTGCCAGCAGTGAATCCGGGACAGGGCGTGGGTCACCCCTCCACTTT.

The chain recombines TRBV5-4 with TRBJ1-1; tentatively, D is TRBD1 (6 bases). V shed 3 bases and J shed 11 bases, with 20 bases lying between them. Germline V gives CDR1 SGHNT, CDR2 YYREEE (reference sequence). The CDR3 has 14 amino acids. The CDR3 spells CASSSGPGQTVAFF. In DNA, the CDR3 is TGTGCCAGCAGCTCGGGACCGGGACAAACGGTTGCTTTCTTT.

This clonotype was detected many times. The rearrangement uses TRBV2 and TRBJ1-2; TRBD1 is a possible D gene (6 bases). Per germline, CDR1 SNHLY and CDR2 FYNNEI. The CDR3 has 15 residues. V dropped 3 bases and J dropped 3 bases, with 14 bases sitting between them. Here the CDR3 reads CASSENPGDYYGYTF. The CDR3 DNA follows: TGTGCCAGCAGTGAGAATCCAGGGGATTACTATGGCTACACCTTC.

This clonotype was recorded a few times. The chain recombines TRBV11-2 with TRBJ1-6; tentatively, D is TRBD1 (6 bases). This CDR3 contains 17 residues. Germline CDR1 and CDR2: SGHAT and FQNNGV. The germline V and J ends were trimmed by 6 bases and 9 bases, with 24 bases remaining between them. CDR3 region: CASSLRGGPRFFSPLHF. DNA of the CDR3: TGTGCCAGCAGTCTGAGGGGGGGCCCTCGATTTTTTTCACCCCTCCACTTT. Filled out from reference TRBV11-2 and TRBJ1-6, the complete variable domain reads EAGVAQSPRYKIIEKRQSVAFWCNPISGHATLYWYQQILGQGPKLLIQFQNNGVVDDSQLPKDRFSAERLKGVDSTLKIQPAKLEDSAVYLCASSLRGGPRFFSPLHFGNGTRLTVT.

In this sample, this clonotype turned up a few times. V gene TRBV6-2 or TRBV6-3 combines with J gene TRBJ2-2, with 8 nucleotides matching TRBD1. The length of the CDR3 is 14 residues. Trimming removed 9 bases from V and 3 bases from J; junction bases left unmatched: 6. CDR1 and CDR2 (germline): MNHEY, SVGEGT. The CDR3 reads CARVDRGYTGELFF. Written as DNA, the CDR3 is TGTGCCAGGGTAGACAGGGGATACACCGGGGAGCTGTTTTTT.

In this sample, this clonotype turned up many times. V is TRBV11-2 and J is TRBJ2-7; 7 bases match TRBD2. The CDR3 extends over 15 amino acids. V was clipped by 4 bases and J by 2 bases; unmatched bases: 8. CDR1 is SGHAT, CDR2 FQNNGV, per germline. CDR3 protein: CASSSPRLATYEQYF. The CDR3 DNA follows: TGTGCCAGCAGCTCGCCCAGACTAGCAACCTACGAGCAGTACTTC.

The V call is TRBV5-8, the J call TRBJ2-5; 8 bases are shared with TRBD1. After removal of 7 bases from V and 4 bases from J, the junction contained 9 bases not matched to a gene. The CDR3 consists of 14 residues. Per the germline V gene, CDR1 is SGHTS and CDR2 is YDEGEE. The CDR3 region is CASRLDRVRETQYF. CDR3 DNA: TGTGCCAGCCGGTTGGACAGGGTGAGAGAGACCCAGTACTTC.

About this clonotype: With only one base between it and a far larger clone, this is likely a read error. The chain has TRBV27 and TRBJ1-1, with a possible D match to TRBD1 (6 bases). The CDR3 covers 13 residues. Trimming removed 6 bases at V and 5 bases at J, with 13 bases between. Germline V gene data show CDR1 as MNHEY and CDR2 as SMNVEV (reference sequence). The CDR3 here is CASRDYRATEAFF. In DNA, the CDR3 is TGTGCCAGCAGGGACTACAGGGCTACTGAAGCTTTCTTT.

The genes are TRBV20-1 and TRBJ2-7, with TRBD2 as a possible D gene (6 bases). The CDR3 has 14 amino acids. The germline V and J ends were trimmed by 4 bases and 2 bases, with 15 bases remaining between them. CDR1 is DFQATT and CDR2 is SNEGSKA in the germline V gene (reference sequence). The CDR3 region has the DNA TGCAGTGCTACCCTTGGAGGGTCCCCCTACGAGCAGTACTTC. It codes for CSATLGGSPYEQYF.

The gene calls are TRBV28 and TRBJ1-4; D unresolved. The V end lost 3 bases, the J end lost 0 bases, and 5 bases lay between the germline ends. This CDR3 has 14 residues. Germline V gene sequence: CDR1 MDHEN, CDR2 SYDVKM. This chain's CDR3 is CASSFSPTNEKLFF. CDR3 coding DNA: TGTGCCAGCAGTTTCTCTCCAACTAATGAAAAACTGTTTTTT.